The 4 T cell receptor beta chains given below trace back to one sample, sequenced in a study of blood T cells in healthy people across ages (dated by TCRdb to between 2015 and 2016). Library method: 5' RACE. Data came from an Illumina HiSeq 2500. The second PCR ran for about 7 to 11 cycles and used a J-beta primer mix along with a sample-barcoded 5' primer. TCRdb trimmed public reads at Q25 via fastp, called clones via MiXCR and kept in-frame beta chains. Rows with a matching CDR3 protein are joined into one entry that keeps the most common DNA and genes. The sample contains around 620,000 distinct CDR3 sequences, 25% to 30% of them found a single time. The ten largest clones add up to about 18% of the sample. Sequencing was done on a sample of blood. These receptors all stem from a woman in her 70s in good health.

This clonotype has ten or more counts. The chain has TRBV5-1 and TRBJ1-1, with D unclear. Trimming shortened V by 0 bases and J by 4 bases, and 13 bases separated the two germline ends. This CDR3 is built from 15 residues. Germline CDR1 is SGHRS and CDR2 is YFSETQ. CDR3 bases: TGCGCCAGCAGCTTGGAGGCAGGTTCATTCACTGAAGCTTTCTTT. Translating it yields CASSLEAGSFTEAFF.

This clonotype came up a few times. The chain recombines TRBV18 with TRBJ2-6; the D is unclear. The V and J ends lost 4 bases and 0 bases respectively, with 7 bases between them. This CDR3 spans 15 amino acids. In germline, CDR1 is KGHSH, CDR2 LQKENI. The CDR3 sequence: CASSRPISGANVLTF. CDR3 DNA sequence: TGTGCCAGCTCACGTCCGATCTCTGGGGCCAACGTCCTGACTTTC.

The gene calls are TRBV7-2 and TRBJ1-1; D ambiguous. Trimming left V 1 base short and J 2 bases short, with 14 bases between. The length of the CDR3 is 16 residues. The germline V gene has CDR1 SGHTA and CDR2 FQGNSA. The CDR3 spells CASSLGIRRINTEAFF. The CDR3 nucleotides read TGTGCCAGCAGCTTAGGAATCCGACGGATCAACACTGAAGCTTTCTTT.

This clonotype was counted between two and nine times. The chain combines TRBV11-3 with TRBJ2-1; no firm D call. Looked up from germline, CDR1 is SGHNT and CDR2 is YENEEA. V was trimmed by 1 base and J by 6 bases, leaving 13 bases between them. The CDR3 is 15 residues long. The CDR3 DNA reads as TGTGCCAGCAGCTTAGGACGGAGACAATCCAATGAGCAGTTCTTC. Encoded protein: CASSLGRRQSNEQFF.